These 29 T cell receptor beta chains share one sample of origin, sequenced in a study of immune cell composition in non-small cell lung cancer. Assay: immunoSEQ multiplex PCR; the TCRdb copy retains only in-frame clones and omits some. This table holds approximately 7,000 clones, around 70% found once. Sequenced input: lung tumor tissue. Source of these receptors: a human donor with non-small cell lung cancer.

This chain links TRBV29-1 with TRBJ2-1; possible D gene TRBD2, 5 bases. V was cut by 2 bases and J by 9 bases, with 11 bases left in between. The V gene's germline CDR1 is SQVTM and CDR2 ANQGSEA. The CDR3 extends over 12 amino acids. The CDR3 region is CSVELRGSEQFF. The CDR3 DNA reads as TGCAGCGTTGAACTCCGTGGGAGTGAGCAGTTCTTC.

This clone was recorded a few times. This chain connects TRBV19 to TRBJ1-2; D might be TRBD1 (5 bases). This CDR3 comprises 15 residues. The V gene's germline CDR1 is LNHDA and CDR2 SQIVND (reference sequence). V lost 3 bases and J 6 bases, leaving 17 bases between the germline ends. This CDR3 reads CASSIGTPGRDGYTF. The CDR3 DNA is TGTGCCAGTAGTATCGGGACTCCTGGCCGTGATGGCTACACCTTC.

V is TRBV19 and J is TRBJ2-2; TRBD2 aligns across 7 bases. J was trimmed by 5 bases and V by 3 bases; bases with no gene match: 15. Germline values: CDR1 LNHDA, CDR2 SQIVND (reference sequence). The CDR3 loop spans 18 amino acids. CDR3 bases: TGTGCCAGTAGTATTCTCAATCGTGGCGGGAGACGGACCGGGGAGCTGTTTTTT. This sequence encodes CASSILNRGGRRTGELFF. The full variable domain, with the rest looked up from reference TRBV19 and TRBJ2-2, is DGGITQSPKYLFRKEGQNVTLSCEQNLNHDAMYWYRQDPGQGLRLIYYSQIVNDFQKGDIAEGYSVSREKKESFPLTVTSAQKNPTAFYLCASSILNRGGRRTGELFFGEGSRLTVL.

This chain joins TRBV6-1 and TRBJ2-6; D is unclear. The V end lost 8 bases, the J end lost 0 bases, and 5 bases lay between the germline ends. The CDR3 is 13 residues long. CDR1 is MNHNS, CDR2 SASEGT, per germline. The CDR3 DNA follows: TGTGCCAGCCACGGCTCTGGGGCCAACGTCCTGACTTTC. Its translation: CASHGSGANVLTF.

The chain recombines TRBV7-9 with TRBJ2-7; D is unclear. The CDR3 is made up of 14 amino acids. Germline CDR1 reads SEHNR; CDR2 reads FQNEAQ (reference sequence). V was shortened by 0 bases and J by 3 bases, with 9 bases between the two germline ends. Here the CDR3 DNA reads TGTGCCAGCAGCTTAGCGTTGTCGAGCTACGAGCAGTACTTC. It translates to CASSLALSSYEQYF.

The chain employs TRBV7-9 and TRBJ1-2; the match to TRBD1 covers 8 bases. The trim removed 4 bases at V and 7 bases at J, leaving 5 bases unmatched. CDR3 size: 13 residues. Germline loops: CDR1 SEHNR, CDR2 FQNEAQ (reference sequence). CDR3 nucleotide sequence: TGTGCCAGCAGCTCGTATACAGGGGGTGGCTACACCTTC. This codes for CASSSYTGGGYTF.

The chain has TRBV10-1 and TRBJ2-7; unclear D gene. The CDR3 is made up of 12 amino acids. V dropped 4 bases and J dropped 3 bases, with 7 bases sitting between them. From germline, CDR1 is WNHNN and CDR2 SYGVQD (reference sequence). In DNA, the CDR3 is TGCGCCAGCAGTGTGGGCAGCTACGAGCAGTACTTC. It specifies CASSVGSYEQYF.

This clone was counted once. The chain uses TRBV21-1 and TRBJ1-2; TRBD1 is taken as the D call from the table, unchecked against the DNA. TRBV21-1 represents a pseudogene. CDR3 length equals 14 residues. In nucleotides, the CDR3 is TGTGCCAGCAGCAATTCCCAGTTTGGCTATGGCTACACCTTC. Protein product: CASSNSQFGYGYTF.

The CDR3 region is CASSIRTSGGAATQYF. CDR3 nucleotides: TGTGCCAGTAGTATTCGTACTAGCGGGGGGGCCGCTACGCAGTATTTT. The chain has TRBV19 and TRBJ2-3; TRBD2 matches 13 bases. The germline V gene encodes CDR1 LNHDA and CDR2 SQIVND (reference sequence). Trimming took 3 bases from V and 8 from J; bases not matched to a gene: 8. CDR3 size: 16 residues.

The CDR3 is CASSFKDRESEAFF. CDR3 nucleotides: TGCGCCAGCAGCTTCAAGGACAGGGAGTCTGAAGCTTTCTTT. This chain links TRBV5-1 with TRBJ1-1, with 8 nucleotides matching TRBD1. The CDR3 sequence is 14 residues long. Germline V gene data show CDR1 as SGHRS and CDR2 as YFSETQ. Germline trimming cut 2 bases from V and 6 bases from J; bases unmatched to any gene: 6.

The chain carries TRBV19 and TRBJ1-2; the D is unclear. V was cut by 0 bases and J by 2 bases, with 16 bases left in between. CDR3 length: 17 amino acids. Looked up from germline, CDR1 is LNHDA and CDR2 is SQIVND (reference sequence). The CDR3 sequence is CASSIDHSTGGNYGYTF. The CDR3 DNA reads TGTGCCAGTAGTATAGACCACTCTACGGGAGGGAACTATGGCTACACCTTC.

This clone was detected only once. CDR3: CASSVVVGDTQYF. CDR3 bases: TGTGCCAGCAGCGTAGTGGTCGGAGATACGCAGTATTTT. The rearrangement links TRBV9 to TRBJ2-3; D is unresolved. Germline CDR1 reads SGDLS; CDR2 reads YYNGEE. Between the trimmed V and J ends, which lost 0 bases and 5 bases, there was a span of 7 bases. The CDR3 has 13 residues.

The chain recombines TRBV5-1 with TRBJ2-1; D is unclear. V dropped 3 bases and J dropped 6 bases, with 10 bases sitting between them. Per germline, CDR1 SGHRS and CDR2 YFSETQ. The CDR3 totals 13 residues. The CDR3 loop is CASSSTPPNEQFF. The CDR3 bases are TGCGCCAGCAGCTCGACTCCCCCCAATGAGCAGTTCTTC. The variable domain in full, completed from reference TRBV5-1 and TRBJ2-1, reads KAGVTQTPRYLIKTRGQQVTLSCSPISGHRSVSWYQQTPGQGLQFLFEYFSETQRNKGNFPGRFSGRQFSNSRSEMNVSTLELGDSALYLCASSSTPPNEQFFGPGTRLTVL.

By share, this clone counts as medium-sized (0.01 to 0.1%). The same CDR3 is also encoded by other DNA sequences in this sample. The rearrangement links TRBV10-3 to TRBJ1-5; TRBD1 agrees at 7 bases. This CDR3 has 14 residues. The junction had 4 bases not matched to a gene; V was cut back by 8 bases and J by 0 bases. Germline V gene sequence: CDR1 ENHRY, CDR2 SYGVKD. CDR3 sequence reads: CAIGTGDSNQPQHF. The CDR3 coding sequence is TGTGCCATCGGTACAGGGGATAGCAATCAGCCCCAGCATTTT.

The gene calls are TRBV29-1 and TRBJ2-1; no firm D call. The CDR3 totals 13 residues. Per germline, CDR1 SQVTM and CDR2 ANQGSEA. Trimming stripped 0 bases from V and 4 bases from J, with 7 bases between. For the CDR3, the DNA is TGCAGCGTTGAAGATTCTTCGTACAATGAGCAGTTCTTC. Encoded protein: CSVEDSSYNEQFF.

The chain combines TRBV28 with TRBJ2-4, with 9 bases fitting TRBD1. This CDR3 region has 13 residues. The germline V gene has CDR1 MDHEN and CDR2 SYDVKM. The chain's CDR3 is CACEGQGINIQYF. Written as DNA, the CDR3 is TGTGCTTGCGAGGGACAGGGAATAAACATTCAGTACTTC.

The count of this clone is one. DNA of the CDR3: TGTGCCAGCAGCTTGATGGGGGAGGCTCGGGCGGGCGAGCAGTACTTC. Its translation is CASSLMGEARAGEQYF. The chain is built from TRBV5-6 and TRBJ2-7; D is possibly TRBD2 (6 bases). The CDR3 has 16 residues. Germline V CDR1 and CDR2: SGHDT, YYEEEE. Trimming cost V 1 base and J 6 bases, with 20 bases left between them.

The V gene is TRBV7-2, the J gene TRBJ1-2; 8 bases fit TRBD1. The germline V gene encodes CDR1 SGHTA and CDR2 FQGNSA. This CDR3 has 13 residues. V shed 5 bases and J 8 bases; nucleotides not matched to a gene: 7. The CDR3 coding sequence is TGTGCCAGCAGCCAAAGGACAGGGCGAGGCTACACCTTC. Translated: CASSQRTGRGYTF.

The chain links TRBV9 to TRBJ1-4; D not certain. CDR1 is SGDLS and CDR2 is YYNGEE in the germline V gene. V was clipped by 4 bases and J by 2 bases, with 9 bases between them. There are 14 residues in the CDR3. The CDR3 DNA sequence: TGTGCCAGCAGCTCCCCGAGGACTAATGAAAAACTGTTTTTT. This translates into CASSSPRTNEKLFF. Full variable domain (outside the CDR3, taken from reference TRBV9 and TRBJ1-4): DSGVTQTPKHLITATGQRVTLRCSPRSGDLSVYWYQQSLDQGLQFLIQYYNGEERAKGNILERFSAQQFPDLHSELNLSSLELGDSALYFCASSSPRTNEKLFFGSGTQLSVL.

The chain employs TRBV5-1 and TRBJ1-5, with 8 nucleotides matching TRBD1. V was pared by 3 bases and J by 7 bases, with 3 bases of the junction left unmatched. Looked up from germline, CDR1 is SGHRS and CDR2 is YFSETQ. The CDR3 has 13 residues. CDR3 bases: TGCGCCAGCAGCTACGGACAGGGCCAGCCCCAGCATTTT. Its protein is CASSYGQGQPQHF.

This clone has only a few counts. The chain uses TRBV15 and TRBJ1-2; D unresolved. Per germline, CDR1 LNHNV and CDR2 YYDKDF (reference sequence). V lost 1 base to trimming and J lost 8 bases, with 23 bases between them. CDR3 length: 17 residues. The CDR3 loop reads CATSRAEFSFPTGGYTF. The CDR3 nucleotides are TGTGCCACCAGCAGAGCCGAATTCTCGTTCCCAACGGGAGGCTACACCTTC.

This chain uses TRBV2 with TRBJ2-7, with 7 bases identical to TRBD2. The CDR3 is 18 amino acids. J gave up 3 bases and V 6 bases, and 20 bases lay outside the gene matches. Germline CDR1 is SNHLY and CDR2 is FYNNEI. The CDR3 nucleotides read TGTGCCAGCAGGGGAGGGAGTGGGTATTGGGGCGGTGTCTACGAGCAGTACTTC. This translates into CASRGGSGYWGGVYEQYF. Together with reference TRBV2 and TRBJ2-7, the CDR3 gives the full variable domain: EPEVTQTPSHQVTQMGQEVILRCVPISNHLYFYWYRQILGQKVEFLVSFYNNEISEKSEIFDDQFSVERPDGSNFTLKIRSTKLEDSAMYFCASRGGSGYWGGVYEQYFGPGTRLTVT.

This chain connects TRBV18 to TRBJ2-4; TRBD2 matches at 15 bases. The V segment lost 0 bases and the J segment 4 bases; nucleotides outside the gene matches: 7. The germline V gene encodes CDR1 KGHSH and CDR2 LQKENI. The CDR3 loop spans 19 amino acids. The CDR3: CASSPPIPGLAGGKNIQYF. CDR3 DNA sequence: TGTGCCAGCTCACCACCAATCCCCGGACTAGCGGGGGGGAAAAACATTCAGTACTTC.

The rearrangement joins TRBV19 to TRBJ2-5; 10 nucleotides match TRBD2. Losses at the gene ends were 3 bases for V and 1 base for J; bases not matched to a gene: 2. Germline V lookup: CDR1 LNHDA, CDR2 SQIVND (reference sequence). CDR3 length: 15 amino acids. The CDR3 region has the DNA TGTGCCAGTAGTATTGGGACTAGCGCCCAAGAGACCCAGTACTTC. It yields the protein CASSIGTSAQETQYF.

This chain connects TRBV29-1 to TRBJ2-1; no clear D. Per the germline V gene, CDR1 is SQVTM and CDR2 is ANQGSEA. The ends were cut back, 7 bases at V and 3 bases at J, with 19 bases in the middle. The CDR3 spans 15 residues. The CDR3, as DNA: TGCAGCGCCCTCCCTCCTGGCCGCGGCTACAATGAGCAGTTCTTC. Residues: CSALPPGRGYNEQFF.

Written as DNA, the CDR3 is TGTGCCAGCAGTTTTGGACAGGTCTATGGCTACACCTTC. Protein: CASSFGQVYGYTF. This chain joins TRBV28 and TRBJ1-2; 7 bases map to TRBD1. CDR1 MDHEN and CDR2 SYDVKM come from the germline V gene. CDR3 size: 13 residues. Trimming removed 3 bases from V and 4 bases from J; junction bases left unmatched: 2.

This rearrangement joins TRBV11-2 to TRBJ2-7; no firm D call. This CDR3 contains 15 residues. Deletions cut 5 bases from V and 0 bases from J, with 14 bases between. The V gene's germline CDR1 is SGHAT and CDR2 FQNNGV. CDR3 sequence reads: CASSQYGGSSYEQYF. In DNA form, the CDR3 reads TGTGCCAGCAGCCAATATGGCGGAAGCTCCTACGAGCAGTACTTC.

V and J are TRBV7-9 and TRBJ2-5; D is undetermined. Per germline, CDR1 SEHNR and CDR2 FQNEAQ (reference sequence). V was trimmed by 0 bases and J by 3 bases, leaving 11 bases between them. This CDR3 region has 15 residues. The CDR3 region has the DNA TGTGCCAGCAGCTTAGCGAGGTCCCGGGAAGAGACCCAGTACTTC. It yields the protein CASSLARSREETQYF.

V and J are TRBV5-6 and TRBJ1-2, with TRBD1 identical over 8 bases. The CDR3 covers 13 residues. V was pared by 3 bases and J by 8 bases, with 6 bases of the junction left unmatched. CDR1 is SGHDT and CDR2 is YYEEEE in the germline V gene. CDR3 nucleotides: TGTGCCAGCAGCTATTTGACAGGGGAAGGCTACACCTTC. Translation: CASSYLTGEGYTF.